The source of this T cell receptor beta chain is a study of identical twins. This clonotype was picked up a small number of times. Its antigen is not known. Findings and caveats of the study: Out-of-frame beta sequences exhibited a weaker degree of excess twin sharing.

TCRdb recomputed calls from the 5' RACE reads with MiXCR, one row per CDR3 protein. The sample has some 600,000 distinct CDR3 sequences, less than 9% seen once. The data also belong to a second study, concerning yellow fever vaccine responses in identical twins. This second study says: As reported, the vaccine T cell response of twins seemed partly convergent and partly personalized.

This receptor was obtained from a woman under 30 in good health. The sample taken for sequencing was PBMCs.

The CDR3 region has the DNA TGTGCCTGCAACCGACAGCAAGAGACCCAGTACTTC. This sequence encodes CACNRQQETQYF. The chain recombines TRBV7-9 with TRBJ2-5, with D possibly being TRBD1 (5 bases). This CDR3 region has 12 residues. Germline V gene sequence: CDR1 SEHNR, CDR2 FQNEAQ (reference sequence). Deletions cut 11 bases from V and 2 bases from J, with 12 bases between.